The rows below give T cell receptor beta chains drawn from one sample of a study of identical twins. TCRdb re-called the 5' RACE reads through MiXCR, storing one row per CDR3 protein. The data show about 500,000 distinct CDR3 sequences, roughly an eighth seen once. This same sample was also part of a study on yellow fever vaccine responses in identical twins.

The sample taken for sequencing was CD4+ T cells sorted from blood. Receptors were obtained from a woman between 18 and 29 years old in good health. CDR3s include the opening cysteine and the closing phenylalanine or tryptophan. A D gene is named only where the DNA matches it firmly. A clone size is listed for some rows: how often the clone was seen (once, few, many), or a class if it is expanded.

- many TRBJ1-1 TRBV5-1 CASSALPNTEAFF TGCGCCAGCAGCGCACTGCCGAACACTGAAGCTTTCTTT
- - TRBJ2-7 TRBV6-2/TRBV6-3 CASSPLGGGVLYEQYF TGTGCCAGCAGTCCCCTCGGGGGAGGAGTTCTCTACGAGCAGTACTTC
- few TRBJ2-5 TRBV2 CASTPVSPETQYF TGTGCCAGCACCCCGGTTAGTCCCGAGACCCAGTACTTC
- many TRBJ2-7 TRBV7-2 CASSTGPTYEQYF TGTGCCAGCAGCACGGGCCCTACCTACGAGCAGTACTTC
- - TRBJ2-7 TRBV6-1 CASTRGKAGGRIDEQYF TGTGCCAGCACTAGGGGCAAAGCTGGGGGGCGAATCGACGAGCAGTACTTC
TRBD2 - TRBJ2-3 TRBV20-1 CSASGGDTQYF TGCAGTGCTTCGGGGGGGGATACGCAGTATTTT
- many TRBJ2-7 TRBV24-1 CATSDLLGTGSSYEQYF TGTGCCACCAGTGACTTATTAGGGACCGGAAGCTCCTACGAGCAGTACTTC
- many TRBJ2-5 TRBV5-1 CASSRAGQETQYF TGCGCCAGCAGCCGAGCAGGGCAAGAGACCCAGTACTTC
TRBD2 - TRBJ2-1 TRBV20-1 CSASPIAGVYNEQFF TGCAGTGCTAGCCCAATAGCGGGGGTGTACAATGAGCAGTTCTTC
- - TRBJ1-5 TRBV6-1 CASSEGPSTPQHF TGTGCCAGCAGTGAAGGGCCGTCTACGCCCCAGCATTTT
- - TRBJ2-7 TRBV29-1 CSVEGHRREQYF TGCAGCGTTGAAGGCCACCGTCGAGAGCAGTACTTC
- - TRBJ2-2 TRBV6-1 CASTQGGFSTGELFF TGTGCCAGCACCCAAGGAGGTTTTAGCACCGGGGAGCTGTTTTTT
- many TRBJ1-5 TRBV12-3/TRBV12-4 CASSLGRGWQGDQPQHF TGTGCCAGCAGTTTAGGGAGAGGATGGCAGGGCGATCAGCCCCAGCATTTT
TRBD1 - TRBJ2-7 TRBV28 CASRSRQGTLPGYEQYF TGTGCCAGCAGGTCCCGACAGGGGACCTTGCCGGGCTACGAGCAGTACTTC
- few TRBJ2-1 TRBV5-1 CASSLVLDHEQFF TGCGCCAGCAGCTTGGTTCTAGATCATGAGCAGTTCTTC
TRBD1 few TRBJ2-7 TRBV6-2/TRBV6-3 CASSLRTGISYEQYF TGTGCCAGCAGCCTCAGGACAGGGATCTCCTACGAGCAGTACTTC
- - TRBJ1-1 TRBV7-9 CASSTTKGAEAFF TGTGCCAGCAGCACCACCAAAGGGGCTGAAGCTTTCTTT
- few TRBJ2-3 TRBV12-3/TRBV12-4 CASSFVGFTDTQYF TGTGCCAGCAGTTTCGTGGGCTTCACAGATACGCAGTATTTT
TRBD2 few TRBJ2-3 TRBV5-1 CASSFDGGGRKDFKTDTQYF TGCGCCAGCAGTTTTGACGGTGGCGGGAGAAAAGATTTTAAAACAGATACGCAGTATTTT
- - TRBJ2-2 TRBV6-2/TRBV6-3 CASSYGLFRRNTGELFF TGTGCCAGCAGTTACGGTCTGTTTCGACGTAACACCGGGGAGCTGTTTTTT
- - TRBJ1-5 TRBV21-1 CASTPSGTDQPQHF TGTGCCAGCACCCCCAGTGGGACAGATCAGCCCCAGCATTTT
TRBD1 few TRBJ1-2 TRBV6-1 CASGIQGARSGYTF TGTGCCAGCGGAATACAGGGGGCGCGGAGTGGCTACACCTTC
TRBD2 few TRBJ2-2 TRBV7-9 CASRRTSGQAGELFF TGTGCCAGCAGGAGGACTAGCGGGCAAGCCGGGGAGCTGTTTTTT
- - TRBJ2-7 TRBV7-9 CASTKGGQGGEQYF TGTGCCAGCACCAAAGGGGGGCAGGGCGGCGAGCAGTACTTC
TRBD1 few TRBJ2-5 TRBV24-1 CATSDRQGQETQYF TGTGCCACCAGTGATCGACAGGGTCAAGAGACCCAGTACTTC
- - TRBJ2-4 TRBV28 CASSFGGRLAKNIQYF TGTGCCAGCAGTTTCGGTGGGAGACTAGCCAAAAACATTCAGTACTTC
- - TRBJ2-2 TRBV24-1 CATSDPYTVNTGELFF TGTGCCACCAGTGATCCCTACACGGTGAACACCGGGGAGCTGTTTTTT
- few TRBJ2-1 TRBV5-1 CASSFGGLSEQFF TGCGCCAGCAGCTTTGGGGGGCTTAGTGAGCAGTTCTTC
TRBD1 many TRBJ1-1 TRBV20-1 CSATGNSNEAFF TGCAGTGCGACAGGGAATTCGAACGAAGCTTTCTTT
- many TRBJ2-2 TRBV9 CASSVGPQGNTGELFF TGTGCCAGCAGCGTAGGACCCCAGGGGAACACCGGGGAGCTGTTTTTT
- - TRBJ2-2 TRBV4-3 CASSHEGGNTGELFF TGCGCCAGCAGCCACGAGGGAGGGAACACCGGGGAGCTGTTTTTT
- - TRBJ2-1 TRBV20-1 CSASRDSKGNEQFF TGCAGTGCTAGCCGGGACTCAAAAGGCAATGAGCAGTTCTTC
- few TRBJ2-7 TRBV11-2 CASSLRAGAYEQYF TGTGCCAGCAGTTTGCGGGCCGGCGCTTACGAGCAGTACTTC
TRBD1 - TRBJ2-1 TRBV10-3 CAISEPGQGSDEQFF TGTGCCATCAGTGAGCCGGGACAGGGTTCGGATGAGCAGTTCTTC
- few TRBJ2-1 TRBV5-1 CASSSPPKNEQFF TGCGCCAGCAGCTCCCCCCCCAAAAATGAGCAGTTCTTC
- many TRBJ2-5 TRBV20-1 CSANGYPQETQYF TGCAGTGCTAATGGCTACCCACAAGAGACCCAGTACTTC
- many TRBJ1-1 TRBV5-1 CASSPSLQVKNTEAFF TGCGCCAGCAGCCCGAGCTTACAGGTTAAGAACACTGAAGCTTTCTTT
TRBD2 few TRBJ2-5 TRBV7-2 CASSLAGEEAGGGVETQYF TGTGCCAGCAGCTTAGCCGGGGAGGAAGCGGGGGGGGGTGTAGAGACCCAGTACTTC
TRBD1 - TRBJ2-7 TRBV6-5 CASSYNRDRVSYEQYF TGTGCCAGCAGTTACAACCGGGACAGGGTCTCCTACGAGCAGTACTTC
- few TRBJ2-5 TRBV12-3/TRBV12-4 CASSLTTHQAQYF TGTGCCAGCAGTTTGACTACCCACCAGGCCCAGTACTTC
TRBD1 few TRBJ1-1 TRBV6-1 CASRKTGGRTEAFF TGTGCCAGCAGGAAAACAGGGGGACGCACTGAAGCTTTCTTT
TRBD2 - TRBJ2-1 TRBV5-1 CASRLAGGQSEQFF TGCGCCAGCCGCCTAGCGGGGGGCCAGAGTGAGCAGTTCTTC
TRBD2 few TRBJ2-5 TRBV7-2 CASSTPSGGTQETQYF TGTGCCAGCAGCACACCTAGCGGGGGAACCCAAGAGACCCAGTACTTC
- - TRBJ1-5 TRBV9 CASSVEGVQPQHF TGTGCCAGCAGCGTAGAGGGGGTTCAGCCCCAGCATTTT
TRBD2 once TRBJ2-7 TRBV6-4 CASSGTSGGHEQYF TGTGCCAGCAGTGGGACTAGCGGGGGCCACGAGCAGTACTTC
TRBD2 - TRBJ2-7 TRBV27 CASSPIRTGTSGVYEQYF TGTGCCAGCAGTCCTATACGGACAGGGACTAGCGGGGTCTACGAGCAGTACTTC
- - TRBJ2-1 TRBV7-6 CASSTTDKAPNYNEQFF TGTGCCAGCAGCACGACTGACAAGGCGCCGAACTACAATGAGCAGTTCTTC
- - TRBJ1-2 TRBV24-1 CATSDGAFGYTF TGTGCCACCAGTGACGGGGCCTTTGGCTACACCTTC
- many TRBJ2-1 TRBV29-1 CSATPLGSEQFF TGCAGCGCTACCCCTCTTGGCTCCGAGCAGTTCTTC
- - TRBJ2-3 TRBV4-2 CASSQEGGGHTDTQYF TGTGCCAGCAGCCAAGAGGGCGGGGGACACACAGATACGCAGTATTTT
TRBD2 - TRBJ2-7 TRBV12-3/TRBV12-4 CASSPTWTSTHEQYF TGTGCCAGCAGCCCAACCTGGACTAGCACCCACGAGCAGTACTTC
- few TRBJ2-1 TRBV24-1 CATSDSGTLRVGEQFF TGTGCCACCAGTGATTCCGGGACCCTAAGGGTAGGTGAGCAGTTCTTC